This is a list of T cell receptor beta chains from one sample in a study of CD39 and CD103 CD8 tumor-infiltrating T cells. Method: immunoSEQ multiplex PCR; TCRdb's copy keeps in-frame clones and lacks some. The sample lists around 450 clones, 70% occurring once. The specimen was CD39- CD103+ CD8+ T cells sorted from the tumor. The receptors stem from a human donor with head and neck squamous cell carcinoma. CDR3s include the opening cysteine and the closing phenylalanine or tryptophan. Fields, in order: D gene, clone size, J gene, V gene, CDR3 protein, CDR3 DNA. D genes are given only for firm matches. Only some rows state a clone size, as once, few, many or a class for expanded clones.

d_call: -
clone_size: -
j_call: TRBJ2-7
v_call: TRBV5-6
cdr3_aa: CASSRRDFTYEQYF
cdr3_nt: TGTGCCAGCAGCCGCCGGGACTTTACCTACGAGCAGTACTTC

d_call: -
clone_size: -
j_call: TRBJ2-5
v_call: TRBV27
cdr3_aa: CASSFTSQETQYF
cdr3_nt: TGTGCCAGCAGTTTTACTAGCCAGGAGACCCAGTACTTC

d_call: TRBD1
clone_size: once
j_call: TRBJ2-7
v_call: TRBV7-9
cdr3_aa: CASSLGTGLSEQYF
cdr3_nt: TGTGCCAGCAGCTTAGGGACAGGCCTTAGTGAGCAGTACTTC

d_call: TRBD1
clone_size: -
j_call: TRBJ1-2
v_call: TRBV11-2
cdr3_aa: CASSLNRGSGYTF
cdr3_nt: TGTGCCAGCAGCTTAAACAGGGGAAGTGGCTACACCTTC

d_call: -
clone_size: -
j_call: TRBJ1-1
v_call: TRBV6-6
cdr3_aa: CASSSGGGMNTEAFF
cdr3_nt: TGTGCCAGCAGTTCGGGGGGGGGCATGAACACTGAAGCTTTCTTT

d_call: -
clone_size: -
j_call: TRBJ2-1
v_call: TRBV7-6
cdr3_aa: CASSHQGRNEQFF
cdr3_nt: TGTGCCAGCAGTCACCAGGGCCGCAATGAGCAGTTCTTC

d_call: TRBD1
clone_size: hyperexpanded
j_call: TRBJ2-7
v_call: TRBV2
cdr3_aa: CASSEGQDKLRDEQYF
cdr3_nt: TGTGCCAGCAGTGAGGGACAGGACAAGTTGCGGGACGAGCAGTACTTC

d_call: TRBD1
clone_size: few
j_call: TRBJ1-1
v_call: TRBV30
cdr3_aa: CAWSVTGGAGTEAFF
cdr3_nt: TGTGCCTGGAGTGTAACAGGGGGCGCGGGCACTGAAGCTTTCTTT

d_call: TRBD2
clone_size: few
j_call: TRBJ2-1
v_call: TRBV9
cdr3_aa: CASSTRTSGVKNEQFF
cdr3_nt: TGTGCCAGCAGCACCCGGACTAGCGGGGTTAAAAATGAGCAGTTCTTC

d_call: -
clone_size: few
j_call: TRBJ1-1
v_call: TRBV29-1
cdr3_aa: CSVRGGGVTEAFF
cdr3_nt: TGCAGCGTTCGGGGAGGGGGTGTCACTGAAGCTTTCTTT

d_call: -
clone_size: once
j_call: TRBJ1-6
v_call: TRBV7-3
cdr3_aa: CASSLAGGDSPLHF
cdr3_nt: TGTGCCAGCAGCTTAGCCGGAGGTGACTCACCCCTCCACTTT

d_call: -
clone_size: -
j_call: TRBJ1-6
v_call: TRBV4-1
cdr3_aa: CASSQDGIPGNSPLHF
cdr3_nt: TGCGCCAGCAGCCAAGATGGGATACCGGGGAATTCACCCCTCCACTTT

d_call: TRBD2
clone_size: -
j_call: TRBJ2-3
v_call: TRBV4-2
cdr3_aa: CASSQGKRGADTQYF
cdr3_nt: TGTGCCAGCAGCCAAGGGAAGCGGGGGGCAGATACGCAGTATTTT

d_call: TRBD2
clone_size: -
j_call: TRBJ2-1
v_call: TRBV4-1
cdr3_aa: CASSPPGTRNEQFF
cdr3_nt: TGCGCCAGCAGCCCTCCCGGGACTAGGAATGAGCAGTTCTTC

d_call: -
clone_size: -
j_call: TRBJ2-1
v_call: TRBV7-9
cdr3_aa: CASSLSNAGTYNEQFF
cdr3_nt: TGTGCCAGCAGCTTATCGAATGCAGGGACCTACAATGAGCAGTTCTTC

d_call: TRBD1
clone_size: -
j_call: TRBJ2-3
v_call: TRBV25-1
cdr3_aa: CASRGQESTDTQYF
cdr3_nt: TGTGCCAGCAGGGGACAGGAAAGCACAGATACGCAGTATTTT

d_call: -
clone_size: -
j_call: TRBJ2-3
v_call: TRBV6-1
cdr3_aa: CASSEGLSGGTDTQYF
cdr3_nt: TGTGCCAGCAGTGAGGGTTTGAGCGGAGGGACAGATACGCAGTATTTT

d_call: -
clone_size: -
j_call: TRBJ2-1
v_call: TRBV4-3
cdr3_aa: CASSQGTAGNSYNEQFF
cdr3_nt: TGCGCCAGCAGCCAAGGGACAGCGGGGAACTCCTACAATGAGCAGTTCTTC

d_call: TRBD1
clone_size: -
j_call: TRBJ1-1
v_call: TRBV10-3
cdr3_aa: CATWTGNTEAFF
cdr3_nt: TGTGCCACCTGGACAGGGAACACTGAAGCTTTCTTT

d_call: TRBD1
clone_size: -
j_call: TRBJ1-4
v_call: TRBV18
cdr3_aa: CASSPRDRGRDEKLFF
cdr3_nt: TGTGCCAGCTCACCCCGGGACAGGGGGCGAGACGAAAAACTGTTTTTT

d_call: TRBD1
clone_size: -
j_call: TRBJ1-1
v_call: TRBV28
cdr3_aa: CASTGTGGRNTEAFF
cdr3_nt: TGTGCCAGCACCGGGACAGGGGGGCGGAACACTGAAGCTTTCTTT

d_call: TRBD1
clone_size: -
j_call: TRBJ2-2
v_call: TRBV6-1
cdr3_aa: CAAHRGLNTGELFF
cdr3_nt: TGTGCCGCGCACAGGGGGCTGAACACCGGGGAGCTGTTTTTT

d_call: -
clone_size: -
j_call: TRBJ1-1
v_call: TRBV7-2
cdr3_aa: CASSPDLGGGTEAFF
cdr3_nt: TGTGCCAGCAGCCCCGACCTAGGGGGAGGGACTGAAGCTTTCTTT

d_call: -
clone_size: -
j_call: TRBJ2-7
v_call: TRBV29-1
cdr3_aa: CSVEEGAGRAQYF
cdr3_nt: TGCAGCGTTGAAGAAGGTGCAGGCAGGGCGCAGTACTTC

d_call: TRBD1
clone_size: -
j_call: TRBJ1-2
v_call: TRBV27
cdr3_aa: CASSSGGGQSFYGYTF
cdr3_nt: TGTGCCAGCAGTTCAGGTGGGGGACAGTCTTTCTATGGCTACACCTTC

d_call: -
clone_size: -
j_call: TRBJ1-5
v_call: TRBV6-6
cdr3_aa: CASSLPGGNQPQHF
cdr3_nt: TGTGCCAGCAGCCTTCCAGGGGGCAATCAGCCCCAGCATTTT

d_call: -
clone_size: -
j_call: TRBJ1-5
v_call: TRBV18
cdr3_aa: CASSPPGGVGRQPQHF
cdr3_nt: TGTGCCAGCTCACCCCCCGGGGGGGTCGGCCGACAGCCCCAGCATTTT

d_call: -
clone_size: -
j_call: TRBJ2-7
v_call: TRBV5-4
cdr3_aa: CASSSDQGAARYEQYF
cdr3_nt: TGTGCCAGCAGTTCCGATCAAGGGGCCGCCCGCTACGAGCAGTACTTC

d_call: -
clone_size: few
j_call: TRBJ2-3
v_call: TRBV4-1
cdr3_aa: CASSQYSRTVTDTQYF
cdr3_nt: TGCGCCAGCAGCCAATACTCTAGAACCGTCACAGATACGCAGTATTTT